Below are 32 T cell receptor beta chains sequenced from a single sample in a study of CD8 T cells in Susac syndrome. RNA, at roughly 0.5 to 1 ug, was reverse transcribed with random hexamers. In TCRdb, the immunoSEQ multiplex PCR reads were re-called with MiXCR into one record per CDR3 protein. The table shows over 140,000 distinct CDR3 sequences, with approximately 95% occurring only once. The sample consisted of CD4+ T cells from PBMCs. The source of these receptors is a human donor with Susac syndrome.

The CDR3 region is CSASLYPGDEQFF. CDR3 nucleotide sequence: TGCAGTGCTAGCCTGTACCCGGGCGACGAGCAGTTCTTC. J is TRBJ2-1 and V is TRBV20-1, with no clear D. The germline V gene encodes CDR1 DFQATT and CDR2 SNEGSKA (reference sequence). The CDR3 runs 13 residues. V was pared by 3 bases and J by 10 bases, with 16 bases between.

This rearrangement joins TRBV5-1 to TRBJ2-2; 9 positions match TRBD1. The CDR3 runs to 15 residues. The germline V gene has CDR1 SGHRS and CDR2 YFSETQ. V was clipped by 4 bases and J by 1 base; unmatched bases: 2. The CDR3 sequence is CASSEGQGNTGELFF. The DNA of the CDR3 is TGCGCCAGCAGCGAGGGACAGGGGAACACCGGGGAGCTGTTTTTT.

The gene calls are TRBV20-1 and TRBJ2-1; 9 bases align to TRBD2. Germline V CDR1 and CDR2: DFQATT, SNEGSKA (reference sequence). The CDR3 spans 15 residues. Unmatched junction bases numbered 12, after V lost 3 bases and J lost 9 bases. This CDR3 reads CSASLRGGLFGEQFF. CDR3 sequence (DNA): TGCAGTGCTAGTCTGCGGGGGGGGCTCTTCGGTGAGCAGTTCTTC.

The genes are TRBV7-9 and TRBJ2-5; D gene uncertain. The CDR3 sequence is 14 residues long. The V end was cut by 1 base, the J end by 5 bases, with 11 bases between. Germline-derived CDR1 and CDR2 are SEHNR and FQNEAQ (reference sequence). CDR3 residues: CASSLDVRWETQYF. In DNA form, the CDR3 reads TGTGCCAGCAGCTTAGATGTTCGCTGGGAGACCCAGTACTTC.

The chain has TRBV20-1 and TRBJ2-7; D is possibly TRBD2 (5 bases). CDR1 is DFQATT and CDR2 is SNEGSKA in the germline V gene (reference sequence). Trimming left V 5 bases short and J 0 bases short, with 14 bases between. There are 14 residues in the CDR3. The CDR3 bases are TGCAGTGCTTCTTCGGGGTCCTACTCCTACGAGCAGTACTTC. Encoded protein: CSASSGSYSYEQYF.

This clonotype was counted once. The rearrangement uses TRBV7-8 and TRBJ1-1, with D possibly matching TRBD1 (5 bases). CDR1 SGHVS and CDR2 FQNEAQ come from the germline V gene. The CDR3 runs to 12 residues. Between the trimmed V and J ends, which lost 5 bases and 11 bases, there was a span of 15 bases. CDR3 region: CASSLVGGSAFF. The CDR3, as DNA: TGTGCCAGCAGCCTAGTCGGGGGGTCGGCTTTCTTT.

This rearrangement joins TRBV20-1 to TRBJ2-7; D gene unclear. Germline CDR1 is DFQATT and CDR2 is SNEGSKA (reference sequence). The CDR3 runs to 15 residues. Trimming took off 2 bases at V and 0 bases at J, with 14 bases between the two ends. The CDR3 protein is CSARSGPRSSYEQYF. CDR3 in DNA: TGCAGTGCTAGATCAGGTCCTAGGAGCTCCTACGAGCAGTACTTC.

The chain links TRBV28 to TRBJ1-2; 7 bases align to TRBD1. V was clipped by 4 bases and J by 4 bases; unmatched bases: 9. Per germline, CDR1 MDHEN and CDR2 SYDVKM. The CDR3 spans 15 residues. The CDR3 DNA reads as TGTGCCAGCAGTTCAGAGGACCGGGACAGCTATGGCTACACCTTC. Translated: CASSSEDRDSYGYTF.

The CDR3 bases are TGTGCCAGCAGTGCGTTTCCTCAAGAGACCCAGTACTTC. The encoded protein is CASSAFPQETQYF. The rearrangement links TRBV2 to TRBJ2-5; D is uncertain. The CDR3 contains 13 residues. In germline, CDR1 is SNHLY, CDR2 FYNNEI. V lost 4 bases, J lost 2 bases, and 8 bases lay in between.

In DNA form, the CDR3 reads TGTGCCTGGAGTCTCCGGACAGGACTAAATGAAAAACTGTTTTTT. Amino acids: CAWSLRTGLNEKLFF. This chain uses TRBV30 with TRBJ1-4, with 7 bases matching TRBD1. The CDR3 totals 15 residues. V shed 2 bases, J shed 5 bases, and the junction held 8 bases outside the gene matches. CDR1 is GTSNPN, CDR2 SVGIG, per germline (reference sequence). Using reference TRBV30 and TRBJ1-4 for the parts outside the CDR3, the full variable domain is SQTIHQWPATLVQPVGSPLSLECTVEGTSNPNLYWYRQAAGRGLQLLFYSVGIGQISSEVPQNLSASRPQDRQFILSSKKLLLSDSGFYLCAWSLRTGLNEKLFFGSGTQLSVL.

CDR3 region: CASSQDLAGAKAKNIQYF. In nucleotides, the CDR3 is TGCGCCAGCAGCCAAGATCTGGCAGGGGCCAAAGCCAAAAACATTCAGTACTTC. The rearrangement links TRBV4-1 to TRBJ2-4; weak D call: TRBD1 (6 bases). Per germline, CDR1 MGHRA and CDR2 YSYEKL. V was trimmed by 0 bases and J by 0 bases, leaving 15 bases between them. The CDR3 is 18 residues long.

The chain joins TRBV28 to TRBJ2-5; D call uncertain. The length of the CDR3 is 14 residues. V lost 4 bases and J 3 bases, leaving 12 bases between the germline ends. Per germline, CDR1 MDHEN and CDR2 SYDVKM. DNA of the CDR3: TGTGCCAGCAGTTCTCTCGGTCGGGAAGAGACCCAGTACTTC. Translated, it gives CASSSLGREETQYF.

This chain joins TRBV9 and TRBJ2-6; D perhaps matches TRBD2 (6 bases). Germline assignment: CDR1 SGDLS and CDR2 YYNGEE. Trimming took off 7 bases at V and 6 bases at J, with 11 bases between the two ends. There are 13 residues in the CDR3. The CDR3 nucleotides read TGTGCCAGCTCTGCGGGAACGGCCAACGTCCTGACTTTC. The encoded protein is CASSAGTANVLTF.

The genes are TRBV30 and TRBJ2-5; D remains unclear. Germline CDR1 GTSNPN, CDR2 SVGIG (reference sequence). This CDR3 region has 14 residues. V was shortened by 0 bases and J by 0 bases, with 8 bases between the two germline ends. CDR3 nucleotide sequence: TGTGCCTGGAGTGTTGGTGAATACCAAGAGACCCAGTACTTC. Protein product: CAWSVGEYQETQYF.

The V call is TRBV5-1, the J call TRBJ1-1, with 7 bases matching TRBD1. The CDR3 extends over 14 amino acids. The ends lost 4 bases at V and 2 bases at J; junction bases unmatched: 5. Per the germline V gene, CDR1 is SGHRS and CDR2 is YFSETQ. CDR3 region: CASSRSGGNTEAFF. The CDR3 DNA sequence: TGCGCCAGCAGCCGGTCAGGGGGTAACACTGAAGCTTTCTTT.

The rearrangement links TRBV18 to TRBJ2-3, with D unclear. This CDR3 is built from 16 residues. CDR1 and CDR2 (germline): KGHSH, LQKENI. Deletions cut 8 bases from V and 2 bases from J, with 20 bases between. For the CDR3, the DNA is TGTGCCAGCCTTAGGAGTGGTTCCAGACTCACAGATACGCAGTATTTT. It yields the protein CASLRSGSRLTDTQYF.

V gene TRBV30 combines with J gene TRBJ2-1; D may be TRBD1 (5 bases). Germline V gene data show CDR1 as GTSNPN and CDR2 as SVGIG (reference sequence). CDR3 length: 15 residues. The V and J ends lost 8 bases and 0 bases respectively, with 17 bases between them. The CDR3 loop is CAGVFGAFSYNEQFF. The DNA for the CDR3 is TGTGCCGGGGTGTTTGGGGCATTCTCCTACAATGAGCAGTTCTTC. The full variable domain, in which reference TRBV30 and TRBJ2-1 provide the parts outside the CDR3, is SQTIHQWPATLVQPVGSPLSLECTVEGTSNPNLYWYRQAAGRGLQLLFYSVGIGQISSEVPQNLSASRPQDRQFILSSKKLLLSDSGFYLCAGVFGAFSYNEQFFGPGTRLTVL.

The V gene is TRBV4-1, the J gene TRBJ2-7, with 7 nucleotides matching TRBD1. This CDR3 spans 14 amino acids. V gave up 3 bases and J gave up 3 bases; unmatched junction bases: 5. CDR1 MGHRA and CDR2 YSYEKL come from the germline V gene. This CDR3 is CASSHLRGSYEQYF. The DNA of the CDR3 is TGCGCCAGCAGCCACCTCAGGGGGAGCTACGAGCAGTACTTC.

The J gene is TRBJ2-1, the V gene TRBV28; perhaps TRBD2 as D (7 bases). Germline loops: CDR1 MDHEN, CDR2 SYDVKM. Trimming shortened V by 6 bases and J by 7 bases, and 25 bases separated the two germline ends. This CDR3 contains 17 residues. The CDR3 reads CASSPSGGGLEGNEQFF. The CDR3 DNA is TGTGCCAGCAGCCCAAGTGGCGGGGGCCTGGAGGGTAATGAGCAGTTCTTC.

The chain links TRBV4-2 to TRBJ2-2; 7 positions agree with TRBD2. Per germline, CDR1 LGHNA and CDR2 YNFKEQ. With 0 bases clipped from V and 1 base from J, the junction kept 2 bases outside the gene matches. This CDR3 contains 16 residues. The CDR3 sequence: CASSQDGGRNTGELFF. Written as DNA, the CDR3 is TGTGCCAGCAGCCAAGACGGCGGGAGGAACACCGGGGAGCTGTTTTTT.

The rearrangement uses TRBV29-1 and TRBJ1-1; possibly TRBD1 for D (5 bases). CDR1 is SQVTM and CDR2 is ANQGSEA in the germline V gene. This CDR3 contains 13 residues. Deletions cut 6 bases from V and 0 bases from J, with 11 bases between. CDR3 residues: CSVLRVVNTEAFF. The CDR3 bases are TGCAGCGTCCTCAGGGTCGTGAACACTGAAGCTTTCTTT.

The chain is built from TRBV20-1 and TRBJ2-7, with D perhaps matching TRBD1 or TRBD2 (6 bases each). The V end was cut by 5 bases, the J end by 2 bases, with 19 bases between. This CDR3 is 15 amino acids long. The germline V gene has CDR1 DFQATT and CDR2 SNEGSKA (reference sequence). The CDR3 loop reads CSALKPRGQPYEQYF. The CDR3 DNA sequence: TGCAGTGCTCTTAAGCCCCGGGGGCAGCCCTACGAGCAGTACTTC.

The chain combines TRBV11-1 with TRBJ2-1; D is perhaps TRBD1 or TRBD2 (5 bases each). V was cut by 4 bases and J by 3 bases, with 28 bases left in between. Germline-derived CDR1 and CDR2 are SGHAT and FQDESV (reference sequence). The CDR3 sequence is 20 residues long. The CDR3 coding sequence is TGTGCCAGCAGCTCCCGAAGGTTTGAAGCCTTACTAGACAGCTACAATGAGCAGTTCTTC. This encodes CASSSRRFEALLDSYNEQFF. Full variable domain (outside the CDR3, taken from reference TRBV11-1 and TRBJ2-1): EAEVAQSPRYKITEKSQAVAFWCDPISGHATLYWYRQILGQGPELLVQFQDESVVDDSQLPKDRFSAERLKGVDSTLKIQPAELGDSAMYLCASSSRRFEALLDSYNEQFFGPGTRLTVL.

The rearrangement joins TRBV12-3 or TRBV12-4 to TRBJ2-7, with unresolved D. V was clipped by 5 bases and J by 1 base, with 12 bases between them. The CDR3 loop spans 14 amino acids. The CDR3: CASSRLGVSYEQYF. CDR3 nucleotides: TGTGCCAGCAGTCGACTCGGAGTTTCCTACGAGCAGTACTTC.

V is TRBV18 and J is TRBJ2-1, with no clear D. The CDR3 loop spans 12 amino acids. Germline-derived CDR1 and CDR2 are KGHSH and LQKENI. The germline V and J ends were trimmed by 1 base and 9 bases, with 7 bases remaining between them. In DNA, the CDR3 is TGTGCCAGCTCACCACGGTTGGGTGAGCAGTTCTTC. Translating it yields CASSPRLGEQFF.

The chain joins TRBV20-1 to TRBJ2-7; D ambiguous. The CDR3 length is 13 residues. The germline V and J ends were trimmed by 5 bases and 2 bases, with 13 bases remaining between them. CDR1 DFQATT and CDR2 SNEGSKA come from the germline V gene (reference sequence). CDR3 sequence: CSACPGPAYEQYF. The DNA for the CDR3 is TGCAGTGCTTGTCCCGGACCCGCCTACGAGCAGTACTTC.

The CDR3 region has the DNA TGCGCCAGCAGCCAAGATTTGAATTACGAGCAGTACTTC. It specifies CASSQDLNYEQYF. The chain employs TRBV4-3 and TRBJ2-7; D gene ambiguous. Looked up from germline, CDR1 is LGHNA and CDR2 is YSLEER. The CDR3 length is 13 residues. V shed 0 bases and J shed 4 bases, with 7 bases lying between them.

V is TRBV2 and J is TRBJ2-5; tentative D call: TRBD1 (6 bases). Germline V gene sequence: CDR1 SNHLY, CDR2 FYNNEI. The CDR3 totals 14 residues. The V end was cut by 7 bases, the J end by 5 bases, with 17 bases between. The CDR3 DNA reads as TGTGCCAGCACGAAATGGACAGCCAGGGAGACCCAGTACTTC. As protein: CASTKWTARETQYF.

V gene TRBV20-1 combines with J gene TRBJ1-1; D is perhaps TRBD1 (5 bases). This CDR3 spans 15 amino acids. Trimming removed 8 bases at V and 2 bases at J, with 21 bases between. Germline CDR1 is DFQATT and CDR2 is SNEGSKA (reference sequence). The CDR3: CSPRDSLMGNTEAFF. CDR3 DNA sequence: TGCAGTCCCAGGGACTCCCTAATGGGAAACACTGAAGCTTTCTTT.

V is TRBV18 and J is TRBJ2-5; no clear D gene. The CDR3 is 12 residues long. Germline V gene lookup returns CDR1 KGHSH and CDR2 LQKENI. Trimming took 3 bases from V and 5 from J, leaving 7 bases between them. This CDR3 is CASSPQLETQYF. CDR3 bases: TGTGCCAGCTCACCCCAACTGGAGACCCAGTACTTC.

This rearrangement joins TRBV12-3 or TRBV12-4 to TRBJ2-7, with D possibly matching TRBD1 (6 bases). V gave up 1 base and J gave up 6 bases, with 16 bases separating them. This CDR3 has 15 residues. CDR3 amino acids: CASSLDRAPSREQYF. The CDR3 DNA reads TGTGCCAGCAGTTTAGACAGGGCTCCCTCCCGCGAGCAGTACTTC.

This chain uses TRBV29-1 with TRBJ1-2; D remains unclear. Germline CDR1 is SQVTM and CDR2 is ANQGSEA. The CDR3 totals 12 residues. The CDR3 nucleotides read TGCAGTGTGTCGGATCTTACTTATGGCTACACCTTC. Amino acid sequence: CSVSDLTYGYTF.